Following are 23 T cell receptor beta chains from one sample sequenced in a study of shared clonotypes between healthy human individuals. CD45RO-negative CD8 cells positively selected for CCR7 made up the naive population, which excluded terminally differentiated effector memory CD45RA+ cells. Sequencing used immunoSEQ multiplex PCR; TCRdb keeps in-frame clones, though not all of them. The sample carries some 2.1 million clones, 93% recorded once. Sequenced sample: naive CD8+ T cells from PBMCs. These receptors all stem from a man aged 18 to 29 in good health. Some clones in this sample may be carry-over from other donors' samples.

This chain joins TRBV9 and TRBJ1-5; D not resolved. The CDR3 covers 13 residues. Germline V gene sequence: CDR1 SGDLS, CDR2 YYNGEE. Trimming removed 1 base at V and 5 bases at J, with 7 bases between. The DNA for the CDR3 is TGTGCCAGCAGCGTACTCCTGGATCAGCCCCAGCATTTT. This codes for CASSVLLDQPQHF. The whole variable domain, remainder taken from reference TRBV9 and TRBJ1-5, is DSGVTQTPKHLITATGQRVTLRCSPRSGDLSVYWYQQSLDQGLQFLIQYYNGEERAKGNILERFSAQQFPDLHSELNLSSLELGDSALYFCASSVLLDQPQHFGDGTRLSIL.

The chain carries TRBV28 and TRBJ1-1; TRBD1 matches at 8 bases. The germline gives CDR1 MDHEN, CDR2 SYDVKM. The CDR3 is 14 amino acids. The ends lost 7 bases at V and 4 bases at J; junction bases unmatched: 8. The CDR3 region has the DNA TGTGCCAGCACCAACAGGGGGAGGATCACTGAAGCTTTCTTT. Its translation is CASTNRGRITEAFF.

This chain connects TRBV10-3 to TRBJ2-7, with D perhaps being TRBD1 or TRBD2 (8 bases each). Per the germline V gene, CDR1 is ENHRY and CDR2 is SYGVKD. With 6 bases removed from V and 0 bases from J, the gap between germline ends came to 21 bases. This CDR3 region has 17 residues. In DNA form, the CDR3 reads TGTGCCATCAGGGACAGGGAGGTAGCGGGATCCTCCTACGAGCAGTACTTC. Its protein product is CAIRDREVAGSSYEQYF.

The chain combines TRBV28 with TRBJ1-1; D is unresolved. The CDR3 is made up of 16 amino acids. The V end lost 2 bases, the J end lost 3 bases, and 16 bases lay between the germline ends. Germline V gene sequence: CDR1 MDHEN, CDR2 SYDVKM. The CDR3 sequence: CASSLKGSGGDTEAFF. The CDR3 nucleotides are TGTGCCAGCAGTTTAAAGGGCAGCGGTGGGGACACTGAAGCTTTCTTT.

The chain couples TRBV15 to TRBJ2-3; D call uncertain. CDR1 is LNHNV and CDR2 is YYDKDF in the germline V gene (reference sequence). V lost 2 bases to trimming and J lost 2 bases, with 14 bases between them. There are 16 residues in the CDR3. CDR3 DNA: TGTGCCACCAGCAGAATAACGGGCCTGCCCACAGATACGCAGTATTTT. This encodes CATSRITGLPTDTQYF.

V and J are TRBV13 and TRBJ2-7, with no clear D. The V and J ends lost 2 bases and 3 bases respectively, with 14 bases between them. Germline lookup yields CDR1 PRHDT and CDR2 FYEKMQ (reference sequence). This CDR3 comprises 15 residues. The CDR3 bases are TGTGCCAGCAGCTTAAGTCCAGGTTTAAGCTACGAGCAGTACTTC. Translation gives CASSLSPGLSYEQYF.

V usage is TRBV29-1 and J usage is TRBJ1-4, with a possible D match to TRBD1 (6 bases). V was clipped by 6 bases and J by 6 bases, with 14 bases between them. Germline CDR1 SQVTM, CDR2 ANQGSEA. The CDR3 is 13 residues long. CDR3: CSVAGVSDEKLFF. The CDR3 nucleotides read TGCAGCGTCGCAGGGGTTTCGGATGAAAAACTGTTTTTT.

The J gene is TRBJ1-1, the V gene TRBV7-9; D might be TRBD1 (6 bases). Germline-derived CDR1 and CDR2 are SEHNR and FQNEAQ (reference sequence). This CDR3 comprises 13 residues. Between the trimmed V and J ends, which lost 1 base and 7 bases, there was a span of 10 bases. CDR3: CASSLDGGGEAFF. Here the CDR3 DNA reads TGTGCCAGCAGCTTAGATGGGGGCGGTGAAGCTTTCTTT.

This clone was detected once. The chain joins TRBV28 to TRBJ2-7; TRBD1 agrees at 8 bases. CDR3 length equals 15 residues. With V trimmed by 2 bases and J by 6 bases, 9 bases remained unmatched. Germline V gene data show CDR1 as MDHEN and CDR2 as SYDVKM. For the CDR3, the DNA is TGTGCCAGCAGTTTAAGTGGGACAGGTGGGGCCGAGCAGTACTTC. Encoded protein: CASSLSGTGGAEQYF.

This rearrangement joins TRBV13 to TRBJ1-1, with 9 bases aligning to TRBD1. The CDR3 has 14 amino acids. V dropped 0 bases and J dropped 4; count of bases not matched to a gene: 0. Germline V gene sequence: CDR1 PRHDT, CDR2 FYEKMQ (reference sequence). This CDR3 reads CASSLGDRGTEAFF. CDR3 DNA: TGTGCCAGCAGCTTAGGGGACAGGGGCACTGAAGCTTTCTTT.

The CDR3 here is CASSLGGLREGQYF. As DNA, the CDR3 is TGTGCCAGCAGCTTGGGGGGCCTTCGGGAAGGGCAGTACTTC. The chain joins TRBV7-9 to TRBJ2-7; D might be TRBD1 or TRBD2, each matching 6 bases. The CDR3 is 14 residues long. The germline V gene encodes CDR1 SEHNR and CDR2 FQNEAQ (reference sequence). Trimming shortened V by 3 bases and J by 9 bases, and 18 bases separated the two germline ends. Looking up the rest from reference TRBV7-9 and TRBJ2-7 gives the full variable domain: DTGVSQNPRHKITKRGQNVTFRCDPISEHNRLYWYRQTLGQGPEFLTYFQNEAQLEKSRLLSDRFSAERPKGSFSTLEIQRTEQGDSAMYLCASSLGGLREGQYFGPGTRLTVT.

The rearrangement joins TRBV5-1 to TRBJ1-2; D not resolved. Per the germline V gene, CDR1 is SGHRS and CDR2 is YFSETQ. Trimming stripped 3 bases from V and 3 bases from J, with 9 bases between. This CDR3 spans 13 amino acids. The CDR3 nucleotides read TGCGCCAGCAGCTCCCGGGCGGACTATGGCTACACCTTC. Protein product: CASSSRADYGYTF.

This chain links TRBV7-9 with TRBJ1-1; possibly TRBD1 for D (5 bases). Between the trimmed V and J ends, which lost 1 base and 7 bases, there was a span of 16 bases. The CDR3 length is 15 residues. Germline V gives CDR1 SEHNR, CDR2 FQNEAQ (reference sequence). The CDR3 reads CASSLGQGDPSEAFF. The CDR3 DNA reads as TGTGCCAGCAGCTTAGGGCAGGGTGATCCTAGTGAAGCTTTCTTT.

The chain carries TRBV2 and TRBJ2-1; unclear D gene. CDR3 size: 13 residues. V lost 2 bases, J lost 8 bases, and 10 bases lay in between. The germline CDR1 and CDR2 sequences are SNHLY and FYNNEI. CDR3 protein: CASSERLIHEQFF. The CDR3 DNA reads TGTGCCAGCAGTGAAAGGCTAATCCATGAGCAGTTCTTC.

The chain employs TRBV28 and TRBJ2-1; 7 bases are a match to TRBD2. The J segment lost 8 bases and the V segment lost 5 bases, leaving 9 bases of the junction unmatched. This CDR3 has 14 residues. Germline V gene data show CDR1 as MDHEN and CDR2 as SYDVKM. The CDR3 nucleotides are TGTGCCAGCAGTGGAGGACTAGGTTTTTATGAGCAGTTCTTC. Translated: CASSGGLGFYEQFF.

The chain has TRBV9 and TRBJ2-3; D is perhaps TRBD2 (5 bases). The CDR3 is 14 amino acids. The V gene's germline CDR1 is SGDLS and CDR2 YYNGEE. The V gene lost 4 bases and the J gene lost 4 bases, with 13 bases spanning the gap. The CDR3 DNA reads as TGTGCCAGCAGCTTACTCGGAGGCCCAGATACGCAGTATTTT. This gives the protein CASSLLGGPDTQYF.

The chain uses TRBV7-9 and TRBJ2-7; TRBD2 matches 9 bases. Germline CDR1 reads SEHNR; CDR2 reads FQNEAQ (reference sequence). Trimming took 5 bases from V and 2 from J; bases not matched to a gene: 10. This CDR3 comprises 16 residues. CDR3 DNA: TGTGCCAGCAGCCAGGAGATAGCGGGAGAGGCCTACGAGCAGTACTTC. It is translated as CASSQEIAGEAYEQYF.

V and J are TRBV6-1 and TRBJ1-1; 9 nucleotides agree with TRBD1. The CDR3 is 15 residues long. The J segment lost 1 base and the V segment lost 7 bases, leaving 7 bases of the junction unmatched. In germline, CDR1 is MNHNS, CDR2 SASEGT. The CDR3 protein is CASITGQGRNTEAFF. The CDR3 region has the DNA TGTGCCAGCATTACCGGACAGGGGCGGAACACTGAAGCTTTCTTT.

This rearrangement joins TRBV27 to TRBJ2-5; D remains unclear. The CDR3 runs to 14 residues. In germline, CDR1 is MNHEY, CDR2 SMNVEV (reference sequence). V was shortened by 6 bases and J by 5 bases, with 16 bases between the two germline ends. CDR3 loop: CASSLDGPWETQYF. The DNA for the CDR3 is TGTGCCAGCAGCCTGGACGGGCCGTGGGAGACCCAGTACTTC.

The rearrangement uses TRBV28 and TRBJ2-1; 7 bases line up with TRBD1. The germline V gene encodes CDR1 MDHEN and CDR2 SYDVKM. The CDR3 is 15 residues long. Trimming removed 4 bases from V and 3 bases from J; junction bases left unmatched: 6. CDR3 bases: TGTGCCAGCAGTTCAGACAGGGTAGTCTACAATGAGCAGTTCTTC. Its translation: CASSSDRVVYNEQFF.

This rearrangement joins TRBV5-1 to TRBJ2-5; 7 bases are shared with TRBD2. The CDR3 runs to 18 residues. J was trimmed by 2 bases and V by 2 bases; bases with no gene match: 15. Germline CDR1 SGHRS, CDR2 YFSETQ. The CDR3 spells CASSFRWREKNTQETQYF. The CDR3 nucleotides read TGCGCCAGCAGCTTCCGGTGGCGGGAGAAAAATACACAAGAGACCCAGTACTTC.

The rearrangement uses TRBV19 and TRBJ1-5, with D unclear. This CDR3 is 12 amino acids long. Germline CDR1 LNHDA, CDR2 SQIVND (reference sequence). The V and J ends lost 8 bases and 7 bases respectively, with 12 bases between them. The CDR3 spells CASGPLGQPQHF. The DNA of the CDR3 is TGTGCCAGTGGGCCCCTTGGGCAGCCCCAGCATTTT.

Here the CDR3 DNA reads TGTGCCAGCAGTGAATTGGGACAGTCCTACGAGCAGTACTTC. Protein product: CASSELGQSYEQYF. The chain has TRBV2 and TRBJ2-7; 7 positions agree with TRBD1. The CDR3 is 14 amino acids. V gave up 2 bases and J gave up 1 base; unmatched junction bases: 2. The germline CDR1 and CDR2 sequences are SNHLY and FYNNEI.